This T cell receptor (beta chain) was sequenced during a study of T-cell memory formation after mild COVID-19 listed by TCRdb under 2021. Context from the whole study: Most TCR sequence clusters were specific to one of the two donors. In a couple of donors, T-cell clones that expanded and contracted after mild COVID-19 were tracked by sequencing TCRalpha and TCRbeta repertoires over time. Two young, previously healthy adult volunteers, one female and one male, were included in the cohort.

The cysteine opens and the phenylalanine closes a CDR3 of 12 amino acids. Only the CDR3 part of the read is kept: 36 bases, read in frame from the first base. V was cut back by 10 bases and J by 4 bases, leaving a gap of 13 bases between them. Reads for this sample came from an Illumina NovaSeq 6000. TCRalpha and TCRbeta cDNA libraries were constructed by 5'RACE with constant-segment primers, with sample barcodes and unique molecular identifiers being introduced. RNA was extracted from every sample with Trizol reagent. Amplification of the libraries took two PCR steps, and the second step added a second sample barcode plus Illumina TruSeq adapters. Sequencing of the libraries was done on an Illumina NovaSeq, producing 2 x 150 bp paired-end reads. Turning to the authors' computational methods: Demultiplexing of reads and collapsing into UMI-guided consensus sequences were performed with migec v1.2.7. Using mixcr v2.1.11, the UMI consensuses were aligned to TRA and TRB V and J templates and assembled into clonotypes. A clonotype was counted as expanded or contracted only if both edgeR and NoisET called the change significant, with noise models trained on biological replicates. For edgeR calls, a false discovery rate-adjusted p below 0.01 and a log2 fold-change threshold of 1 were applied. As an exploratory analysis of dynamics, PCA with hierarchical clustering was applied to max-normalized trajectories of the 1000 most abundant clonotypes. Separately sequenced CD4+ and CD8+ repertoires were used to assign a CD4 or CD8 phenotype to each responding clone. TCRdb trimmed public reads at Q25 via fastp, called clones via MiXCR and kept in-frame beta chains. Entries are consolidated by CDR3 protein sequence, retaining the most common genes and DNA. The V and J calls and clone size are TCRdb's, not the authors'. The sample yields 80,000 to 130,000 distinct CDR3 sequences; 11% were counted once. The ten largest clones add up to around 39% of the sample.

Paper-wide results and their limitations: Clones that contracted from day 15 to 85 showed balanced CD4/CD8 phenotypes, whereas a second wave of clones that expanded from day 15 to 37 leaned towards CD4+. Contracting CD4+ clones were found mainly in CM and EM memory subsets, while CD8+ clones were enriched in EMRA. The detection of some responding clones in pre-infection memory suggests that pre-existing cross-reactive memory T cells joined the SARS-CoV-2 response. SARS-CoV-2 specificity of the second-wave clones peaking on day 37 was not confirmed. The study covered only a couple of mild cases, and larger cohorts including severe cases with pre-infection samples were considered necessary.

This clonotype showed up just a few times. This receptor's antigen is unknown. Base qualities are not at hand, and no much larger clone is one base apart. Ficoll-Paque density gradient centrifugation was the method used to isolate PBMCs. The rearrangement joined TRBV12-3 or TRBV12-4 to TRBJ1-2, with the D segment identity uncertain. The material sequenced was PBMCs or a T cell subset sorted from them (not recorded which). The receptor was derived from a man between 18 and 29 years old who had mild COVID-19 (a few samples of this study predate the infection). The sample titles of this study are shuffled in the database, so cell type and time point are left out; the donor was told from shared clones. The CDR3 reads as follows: CAIDGNSYGYTF. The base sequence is TGTGCCATCGACGGAAACAGCTATGGCTACACCTTC.